This TCR beta chain appears in the sequencing data of a study of blood T cell repertoires in COVID-19. Study summary: Italy, Spain and the United States were the sources of the convalescent and acute COVID-19 samples. T cells, B-cell-depleted T cells, or PBMCs provided the cDNA or gDNA that served as material.

The CDR3 loop spans 15 amino acids. With 5 bases removed from V and 1 base from J, the gap between germline ends came to 10 bases. Germline V gene lookup returns CDR1 SGHRS and CDR2 YFSETQ. Per the study methods: Estimated nucleated cell counts came from reference gene primer amplification. Produced via immunoSEQ multiplex PCR; TCRdb's table is partial and in-frame only. The D gene and trimming were derived from the DNA, and the V and J assignments and clone size from that table. The sample carries 60,000 to 65,000 clones, around 90% recorded once. The receptor's source is a man aged 50 or older with active COVID-19. The chain uses TRBV5-1 and TRBJ2-6; D is possibly TRBD2 (7 bases). The specimen sequenced was peripheral blood. The CDR3 here is CASRQGGSGANVLTF. In DNA, the CDR3 is TGCGCCAGCAGACAGGGAGGGTCTGGGGCCAACGTCCTGACTTTC.